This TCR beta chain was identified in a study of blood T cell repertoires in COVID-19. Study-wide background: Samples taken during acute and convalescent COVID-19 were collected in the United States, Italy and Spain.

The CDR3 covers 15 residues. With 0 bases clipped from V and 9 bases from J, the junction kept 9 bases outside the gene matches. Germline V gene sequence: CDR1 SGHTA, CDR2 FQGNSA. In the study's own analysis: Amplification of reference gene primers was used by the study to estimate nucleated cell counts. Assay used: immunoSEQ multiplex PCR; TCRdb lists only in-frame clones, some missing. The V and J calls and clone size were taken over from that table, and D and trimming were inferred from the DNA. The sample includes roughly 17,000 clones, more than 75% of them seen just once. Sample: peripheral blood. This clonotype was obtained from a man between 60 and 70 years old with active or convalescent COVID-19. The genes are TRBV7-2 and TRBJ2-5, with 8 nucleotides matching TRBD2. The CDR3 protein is CASSLASGDPRAQYF. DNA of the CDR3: TGTGCCAGCAGCTTAGCTAGCGGGGACCCCAGGGCCCAGTACTTC.